Below are 20 T cell receptor beta chains sequenced from a single sample in a study of T cell repertoires in cytomegalovirus infection. No antigens are known for them. TCRdb processed the reads anew with MiXCR; each CDR3 protein has one entry. The profile shows 230,000 or so distinct CDR3 sequences, 38% of them singletons. The sample in question was CD8+ T cells from cultured PBMCs, obtained from culture after CMV antigen stimulation. The source is a human donor in good health (CMV status not recorded). Some clones in this sample may be carry-over from other donors' samples.

This chain uses TRBV7-8 with TRBJ2-7; D is undetermined. Deletions cut 3 bases from V and 0 bases from J, with 12 bases between. CDR1 SGHVS and CDR2 FQNEAQ come from the germline V gene. There are 15 residues in the CDR3. The CDR3 reads CASSFGSLSSYEQYF. The CDR3 DNA sequence: TGTGCCAGCAGCTTCGGATCCCTAAGCTCCTACGAGCAGTACTTC.

The V and J genes are TRBV12-5 and TRBJ1-3; 8 bases are shared with TRBD1. This CDR3 is 18 amino acids long. Trimming cost V 3 bases and J 1 base; bases outside gene matches: 11. CDR1 and CDR2 from the germline V gene are LGHNT and FRNRAP. For the CDR3, the DNA is TGTGCTAGTGGTTTCATGGCAGGGGGCGCCGAATCTGGAAACACCATATATTTT. Its protein product is CASGFMAGGAESGNTIYF.

The table lists this clonotype with a few counts. This chain links TRBV28 with TRBJ1-2; 11 bases align to TRBD1. The J segment lost 8 bases and the V segment lost 5 bases, leaving 10 bases of the junction unmatched. The CDR3 consists of 15 residues. Germline V lookup: CDR1 MDHEN, CDR2 SYDVKM. Here the CDR3 reads CASSPPWTGGEGYTF. As DNA, the CDR3 is TGTGCCAGCAGTCCACCGTGGACAGGGGGCGAAGGCTACACCTTC.

V and J are TRBV7-9 and TRBJ2-1; D is unclear. In germline, CDR1 is SEHNR, CDR2 FQNEAQ (reference sequence). This CDR3 has 11 residues. Trimming shortened V by 5 bases and J by 9 bases, and 8 bases separated the two germline ends. CDR3 sequence: CASSIEREQFF. In DNA form, the CDR3 reads TGTGCCAGCAGCATCGAGCGTGAGCAGTTCTTC.

The rearrangement joins TRBV7-4 to TRBJ1-5, with D tentatively TRBD1 (5 bases). V was shortened by 2 bases and J by 1 base, with 9 bases between the two germline ends. Germline V CDR1 and CDR2: SGHVT, SQSDAQ. The CDR3 length is 15 residues. For the CDR3, the DNA is TGTGCCAGCAGCTTAATGGGGGGAAGCAATCAGCCCCAGCATTTT. It yields the protein CASSLMGGSNQPQHF.

The chain uses TRBV6-2 or TRBV6-3 and TRBJ1-5; TRBD1 aligns across 10 bases. CDR1 is MNHEY, CDR2 SVGEGT, per germline. The V gene end was trimmed by 2 bases and the J gene end by 4 bases; junction bases not matched to a gene: 2. CDR3 length: 15 amino acids. This CDR3 is CASSYGQGVNQPQHF. In DNA form, the CDR3 reads TGTGCCAGCAGTTACGGACAGGGGGTTAATCAGCCCCAGCATTTT.

V gene TRBV7-3 combines with J gene TRBJ2-3; 11 bases map to TRBD2. Trimming cost V 5 bases and J 0 bases; bases outside gene matches: 7. CDR1 and CDR2 (germline): SGHTA, FQGTGA. This CDR3 has 17 residues. CDR3 sequence reads: CASSLYSGRESTDTQYF. The CDR3 DNA sequence: TGTGCCAGCAGCCTTTATAGCGGGAGGGAGAGCACAGATACGCAGTATTTT.

The V and J genes are TRBV7-9 and TRBJ1-4; no reliable D call. Looked up from germline, CDR1 is SEHNR and CDR2 is FQNEAQ (reference sequence). The CDR3 totals 16 residues. V was cut by 2 bases and J by 0 bases, with 10 bases left in between. This CDR3 is CASSLMMVATNEKLFF. DNA of the CDR3: TGTGCCAGCAGCTTAATGATGGTTGCAACTAATGAAAAACTGTTTTTT.

This clonotype was counted at least ten times. The genes are TRBV7-6 and TRBJ2-3; maybe TRBD1 (6 bases). CDR1 and CDR2 from the germline V gene are SGHVS and FNYEAQ. The ends were cut back, 5 bases at V and 0 bases at J, with 15 bases in the middle. This CDR3 has 16 residues. CDR3 amino acids: CASSILGGRSTDTQYF. The CDR3 DNA is TGTGCCAGCAGCATTCTAGGGGGTCGGAGCACAGATACGCAGTATTTT.

The V call is TRBV19, the J call TRBJ1-1; D not resolved. V shed 4 bases and J shed 0 bases, with 9 bases lying between them. The CDR3 length is 14 residues. From germline, CDR1 is LNHDA and CDR2 SQIVND (reference sequence). DNA of the CDR3: TGTGCCAGTAGTACCGGAAGGATGAACACTGAAGCTTTCTTT. Amino acids: CASSTGRMNTEAFF.

This clonotype turned up a few times. V gene TRBV4-2 combines with J gene TRBJ2-1; D perhaps matches TRBD2 (5 bases). The germline CDR1 and CDR2 sequences are LGHNA and YNFKEQ. CDR3 length equals 14 residues. Trimming removed 1 base at V and 8 bases at J, with 12 bases between. CDR3 DNA: TGTGCCAGCAGCCAAGGCTCTAGCCCAGATGAGCAGTTCTTC. The encoded protein is CASSQGSSPDEQFF.

This clonotype has only a few counts. This chain joins TRBV14 and TRBJ1-4, with TRBD1 identical over 7 bases. The CDR3 totals 16 residues. In germline, CDR1 is SGHDN, CDR2 FVKESK. The V segment lost 3 bases and the J segment 2 bases; nucleotides outside the gene matches: 6. CDR3 in DNA: TGTGCCAGCAGCCACCCAGGGGGGCAGACTAATGAAAAACTGTTTTTT. This gives the protein CASSHPGGQTNEKLFF.

The CDR3: CASSQGGLSGYEQYF. The DNA for the CDR3 is TGTGCCAGCAGCCAGGGGGGTTTATCGGGCTACGAGCAGTACTTC. The rearrangement joins TRBV7-9 to TRBJ2-7, with D possibly being TRBD1 (7 bases). Per germline, CDR1 SEHNR and CDR2 FQNEAQ (reference sequence). Trimming left V 5 bases short and J 3 bases short, with 17 bases between. The CDR3 contains 15 residues.

This clonotype has just one count. V and J are TRBV6-6 and TRBJ2-3, with no clear D. V was clipped by 4 bases and J by 3 bases, with 5 bases between them. CDR3 size: 12 residues. The V gene's germline CDR1 is MNHNY and CDR2 SVGAGI (reference sequence). The CDR3 is CASSSETDTQYF. In DNA, the CDR3 is TGTGCCAGCAGTTCCGAGACAGATACGCAGTATTTT.

A few counts support this clonotype. The V and J genes are TRBV12-5 and TRBJ2-1; no firm D call. The CDR3 extends over 18 amino acids. V gave up 5 bases and J gave up 0 bases, with 20 bases separating them. CDR1 and CDR2 from the germline V gene are LGHNT and FRNRAP. The CDR3 region has the DNA TGTGCTAGTGGTCCTTTTTCCCCCGCAGCGAGCTCCTACAATGAGCAGTTCTTC. Translating gives CASGPFSPAASSYNEQFF.

This chain uses TRBV7-9 with TRBJ2-1; TRBD2 matches 10 bases. The CDR3 is made up of 18 amino acids. Germline CDR1 is SEHNR and CDR2 is FQNEAQ (reference sequence). After removal of 7 bases from V and 4 bases from J, the junction contained 16 bases not matched to a gene. The CDR3 coding sequence is TGTGCCAGCAACAATCTTGGAGAGCGGGAGGGCCGGTACAATGAGCAGTTCTTC. This codes for CASNNLGEREGRYNEQFF.

This rearrangement joins TRBV11-2 to TRBJ1-2; D remains ambiguous. The germline CDR1 and CDR2 sequences are SGHAT and FQNNGV. V lost 5 bases and J 6 bases, leaving 25 bases between the germline ends. The CDR3 consists of 17 residues. Here the CDR3 DNA reads TGTGCCAGCAGCCACGAAATGACGGCAACGCCCGCAAATGGCTACACCTTC. It codes for CASSHEMTATPANGYTF.

The genes are TRBV10-2 and TRBJ2-2; D is perhaps TRBD2 (6 bases). Germline assignment: CDR1 WSHSY and CDR2 SAAADI. The CDR3 length is 15 residues. The ends were cut back, 3 bases at V and 7 bases at J, with 15 bases in the middle. CDR3 DNA sequence: TGCGCCAGCAGTGAACGGGGGTTCTCGAGCGGGGAGCTGTTTTTT. Encoded protein: CASSERGFSSGELFF.

The chain uses TRBV5-1 and TRBJ1-5, with D tentatively TRBD1 (5 bases). Germline CDR1 SGHRS, CDR2 YFSETQ. The CDR3 loop spans 16 amino acids. V dropped 4 bases and J dropped 4 bases, with 18 bases sitting between them. This CDR3 reads CASSHGPKGENQPQHF. The CDR3, as DNA: TGCGCCAGCAGCCATGGACCGAAAGGGGAAAATCAGCCCCAGCATTTT.

The chain combines TRBV19 with TRBJ2-6, with D perhaps TRBD1 (5 bases). This CDR3 contains 15 residues. V lost 6 bases to trimming and J lost 0 bases, with 9 bases between them. The germline V gene has CDR1 LNHDA and CDR2 SQIVND (reference sequence). CDR3 protein: CASRTADSGANVLTF. The CDR3 DNA reads as TGTGCCAGTAGGACAGCTGACTCTGGGGCCAACGTCCTGACTTTC.